The rows below give T cell receptor beta chains drawn from one sample of a study of T cell changes during pregnancy in multiple sclerosis. Some clones are missing from TCRdb's copy, which holds only in-frame ones; the method was immunoSEQ multiplex PCR. Counted here are 30,000 to 45,000 clones, roughly 89% occurring once; the ten biggest clones make up around 0.5%. The sequences come from CD4+ T cells from peripheral blood mononuclear cells, collected in the second trimester of pregnancy. These receptors all come from a female donor in good health, enrolled as a control in a pregnancy study. Each CDR3 is given with its conserved first and last residue. The D gene is left open where the match is weak. Part of the rows lack a size; the others show once, few, many or a class for expanded clones.

abundance: NA; d_gene: NA; j_gene: TRBJ1-1; v_gene: TRBV13; CDR3nt: TGTGCCAGCAGCTCCCGAAACATGAACACTGAAGCTTTCTTT; CDR3aa: CASSSRNMNTEAFF
abundance: NA; d_gene: NA; j_gene: TRBJ1-3; v_gene: TRBV11-2; CDR3nt: TGTGCCAGCAGCTTATCGAGTTACCCTGGAAACACCATATATTTT; CDR3aa: CASSLSSYPGNTIYF
abundance: NA; d_gene: NA; j_gene: TRBJ1-2; v_gene: TRBV5-4; CDR3nt: TGTGCCAGCAGCTTGGCAGCGGGGGCAGCTAACTATGGCTACACCTTC; CDR3aa: CASSLAAGAANYGYTF
abundance: NA; d_gene: TRBD1; j_gene: TRBJ2-7; v_gene: TRBV7-9; CDR3nt: TGTGCCAGCAGCCCTTTCAGGACAGGGCGAATAGGTGAGCAGTACTTC; CDR3aa: CASSPFRTGRIGEQYF
abundance: NA; d_gene: TRBD1; j_gene: TRBJ1-1; v_gene: TRBV6-1; CDR3nt: TGTGCCATCCAACCGGGACAGGCGCACACTGAAGCTTTCTTT; CDR3aa: CAIQPGQAHTEAFF
abundance: NA; d_gene: TRBD1; j_gene: TRBJ2-7; v_gene: TRBV7-2; CDR3nt: TGTGCCAGCAGCTTAGTTCGGGACAGGGTAAGCTCCTACGAGCAGTACTTC; CDR3aa: CASSLVRDRVSSYEQYF
abundance: once; d_gene: NA; j_gene: TRBJ1-3; v_gene: TRBV4-1; CDR3nt: TGCGCCAGCAGCCAAGGGTACAGCTCTGGAAACACCATATATTTT; CDR3aa: CASSQGYSSGNTIYF
abundance: NA; d_gene: TRBD1; j_gene: TRBJ1-5; v_gene: TRBV5-1; CDR3nt: TGCGCCAGCAGTCTACAGGGGGGGGACAATCAGCCCCAGCATTTT; CDR3aa: CASSLQGGDNQPQHF
abundance: NA; d_gene: TRBD1; j_gene: TRBJ2-2; v_gene: TRBV5-6; CDR3nt: TGTGCCAGCAGCCCGAACGGACAGGGCGGCGGGGAGCTGTTTTTT; CDR3aa: CASSPNGQGGGELFF
abundance: few; d_gene: TRBD1; j_gene: TRBJ1-5; v_gene: TRBV23-1; CDR3nt: TGCGCCAGCAGTCAAACAAAAAATACAGGGGATGGGGATCAGCCCCAGCATTTT; CDR3aa: CASSQTKNTGDGDQPQHF
abundance: NA; d_gene: NA; j_gene: TRBJ2-1; v_gene: TRBV4-2; CDR3nt: TGTGCCAGCAGCCAAGAAGTGGGCGCGTCGGGGTTACTCCAGGCGGGGAATGAGCAGTTCTTC; CDR3aa: CASSQEVGASGLLQAGNEQFF
abundance: NA; d_gene: NA; j_gene: TRBJ2-2; v_gene: TRBV18; CDR3nt: TGTGCCAGCTCACCATTATCCGGGGAGCTGTTTTTT; CDR3aa: CASSPLSGELFF
abundance: NA; d_gene: TRBD1; j_gene: TRBJ1-2; v_gene: TRBV28; CDR3nt: TGTGCCAGCAGTTCGGGACAGATAGCCATCGATAACTATGGCTACACCTTC; CDR3aa: CASSSGQIAIDNYGYTF
abundance: NA; d_gene: NA; j_gene: TRBJ1-2; v_gene: TRBV19; CDR3nt: TGTGCCAGTAGTATAGTTGACGGGAACTATGGCTACACCTTC; CDR3aa: CASSIVDGNYGYTF
abundance: NA; d_gene: NA; j_gene: TRBJ1-5; v_gene: TRBV6-4; CDR3nt: TGTGCCAGGAGAGATTGCCTTCGGTACCCCCAGCCCCAGCATTTT; CDR3aa: CARRDCLRYPQPQHF
abundance: NA; d_gene: NA; j_gene: TRBJ1-2; v_gene: TRBV29-1; CDR3nt: TGCAGCGTTGGACACTCTTATGGCTACACCTTC; CDR3aa: CSVGHSYGYTF
abundance: NA; d_gene: NA; j_gene: TRBJ2-1; v_gene: TRBV19; CDR3nt: TGTGCCAGTAGTATAGATGGTGCTTTTAGGGGCTACAATGAGCAGTTCTTC; CDR3aa: CASSIDGAFRGYNEQFF
abundance: NA; d_gene: NA; j_gene: TRBJ2-7; v_gene: TRBV7-9; CDR3nt: TGTGCCAGCAGCTTAGTGGGGGGGCTACGGGACTACGAGCAGTACTTC; CDR3aa: CASSLVGGLRDYEQYF
abundance: once; d_gene: NA; j_gene: TRBJ2-5; v_gene: TRBV5-1; CDR3nt: TGCGCCAGCAGCTCCCCAAGAATGGGACTCCAAGAGACCCAGTACTTC; CDR3aa: CASSSPRMGLQETQYF
abundance: NA; d_gene: NA; j_gene: TRBJ2-1; v_gene: TRBV19; CDR3nt: TGTGCCAGTAGCAATATCCCAGGGACACGACAGGATAACTACAATGAGCAGTTCTTC; CDR3aa: CASSNIPGTRQDNYNEQFF
abundance: once; d_gene: TRBD2; j_gene: TRBJ2-2; v_gene: TRBV18; CDR3nt: TGTGCCAGCTCCACTACAGGACTAGCCGGGGAGCTGTTTTTT; CDR3aa: CASSTTGLAGELFF
abundance: NA; d_gene: NA; j_gene: TRBJ2-1; v_gene: TRBV28; CDR3nt: TGTGCCAGCAGTTTAAGTCAGGGGTTGGGAAGTGAGCAGTTCTTC; CDR3aa: CASSLSQGLGSEQFF